Below, 15 T cell receptor beta chains from the same sample are listed, as sequenced in a study of CD8+ T cells in alopecia areata. Extraction of RNA preceded its reverse transcription into cDNA, which served as the sequencing template. Using immunoSEQ multiplex PCR, the repertoire was profiled, and TCRdb retains in-frame clones only, with some absent. The sample lists some 190,000 clones, around 60% occurring once. Treatment indicated: oral pan-JAK inhibitor, 5-10 mg twice daily. Sequencing was performed on CD4+ T cells sorted from blood, taken at week 4, from a patient treated with tofacitinib. The origin of the receptors is a human donor with alopecia areata.

V gene TRBV5-6 combines with J gene TRBJ2-7, with D maybe TRBD2 (6 bases). Between the trimmed V and J ends, which lost 4 bases and 6 bases, there was a span of 8 bases. The germline V gene encodes CDR1 SGHDT and CDR2 YYEEEE. This CDR3 has 11 amino acids. CDR3 protein: CASSVGGEQYF. CDR3 nucleotide sequence: TGTGCCAGCAGCGTCGGGGGCGAGCAGTACTTC.

The V call is TRBV27, the J call TRBJ1-5; TRBD1 might be the D (5 bases). The CDR3 is made up of 19 amino acids. Trimming shortened V by 8 bases and J by 1 base, and 27 bases separated the two germline ends. CDR1 MNHEY and CDR2 SMNVEV come from the germline V gene (reference sequence). The CDR3 DNA sequence: TGTGCCAGCGGTACGTCAGGGTGTGACGACTATAACAGCAATCAGCCCCAGCATTTT. Translation: CASGTSGCDDYNSNQPQHF.

The rearrangement joins TRBV5-1 to TRBJ2-7; a weak D match, TRBD2 (6 bases). Trimming removed 1 base from V and 4 bases from J, with 12 bases in between. The CDR3 loop spans 14 amino acids. Germline V CDR1 and CDR2: SGHRS, YFSETQ. The CDR3 is CASSLRAAGYEQYF. The DNA of the CDR3 is TGCGCCAGCAGCTTGCGGGCTGCGGGGTACGAGCAGTACTTC.

This chain connects TRBV5-1 to TRBJ2-2; D not resolved. V was clipped by 0 bases and J by 4 bases, with 10 bases between them. This CDR3 spans 15 amino acids. Germline values: CDR1 SGHRS, CDR2 YFSETQ. CDR3 sequence reads: CASSLDMLVTGELFF. The CDR3, as DNA: TGCGCCAGCAGCTTGGACATGTTGGTCACCGGGGAGCTGTTTTTT.

V usage is TRBV5-1 and J usage is TRBJ2-1; D tentatively reads TRBD1 or TRBD2 (5 bases each). This CDR3 contains 15 residues. V was pared by 7 bases and J by 6 bases, with 20 bases between. From germline, CDR1 is SGHRS and CDR2 YFSETQ. CDR3 nucleotide sequence: TGCGCCAGCGGCCCTCCTAGGGACCCTTTCAATGAGCAGTTCTTC. Protein sequence: CASGPPRDPFNEQFF. Full variable domain (rest looked up from reference TRBV5-1 and TRBJ2-1): KAGVTQTPRYLIKTRGQQVTLSCSPISGHRSVSWYQQTPGQGLQFLFEYFSETQRNKGNFPGRFSGRQFSNSRSEMNVSTLELGDSALYLCASGPPRDPFNEQFFGPGTRLTVL.

The chain couples TRBV7-3 to TRBJ1-1; no reliable D call. V was cut by 1 base and J by 1 base, with 13 bases left in between. The CDR3 totals 16 residues. The germline CDR1 and CDR2 sequences are SGHTA and FQGTGA. The CDR3 protein is CASSLSPTSPNTEAFF. CDR3 nucleotides: TGTGCCAGCAGCTTAAGCCCCACCAGCCCGAACACTGAAGCTTTCTTT.

This clone appeared a few times. The chain links TRBV19 to TRBJ2-5, with a weak D call TRBD2 (5 bases). Germline CDR1 is LNHDA and CDR2 is SQIVND (reference sequence). The CDR3 is 14 residues long. The V gene lost 6 bases and the J gene lost 2 bases, with 13 bases spanning the gap. The chain's CDR3 is CASSPSGWQETQYF. The DNA for the CDR3 is TGTGCCAGTAGCCCTTCGGGGTGGCAAGAGACCCAGTACTTC.

This clone was counted only a few times. This sequence joins TRBV30 and TRBJ1-4, with D unclear. Per the germline V gene, CDR1 is GTSNPN and CDR2 is SVGIG (reference sequence). This CDR3 has 14 amino acids. V lost 4 bases and J 4 bases, leaving 13 bases between the germline ends. CDR3 in DNA: TGTGCCTGGATGCCCAAAGGATATAATGAAAAACTGTTTTTT. Amino acids: CAWMPKGYNEKLFF.

This clone was picked up a small number of times. The chain has TRBV30 and TRBJ2-6; D is ambiguous. The ends were cut back, 4 bases at V and 0 bases at J, with 16 bases in the middle. This CDR3 is 17 amino acids long. Germline loops: CDR1 GTSNPN, CDR2 SVGIG (reference sequence). CDR3 nucleotides: TGTGCCTGGATCCTCCCGTTGGGAAGCTCTGGGGCCAACGTCCTGACTTTC. Its translation: CAWILPLGSSGANVLTF. Complete variable domain (other parts from reference TRBV30 and TRBJ2-6): SQTIHQWPATLVQPVGSPLSLECTVEGTSNPNLYWYRQAAGRGLQLLFYSVGIGQISSEVPQNLSASRPQDRQFILSSKKLLLSDSGFYLCAWILPLGSSGANVLTFGAGSRLTVL.

This rearrangement joins TRBV15 to TRBJ2-7; tentatively, D is TRBD1 (6 bases). Deletions cut 3 bases from V and 5 bases from J, with 17 bases between. The CDR3 length is 15 residues. CDR1 and CDR2 (germline): LNHNV, YYDKDF (reference sequence). The CDR3 DNA reads TGTGCCACCAGCAGGGCACTCGGCAGGGGCCACGAGCAGTACTTC. Translated: CATSRALGRGHEQYF.

This chain connects TRBV11-2 to TRBJ1-1, with D uncertain. CDR3 length: 14 amino acids. The V end was cut by 6 bases, the J end by 3 bases, with 14 bases between. The germline gives CDR1 SGHAT, CDR2 FQNNGV. CDR3: CASRILSEDTEAFF. The CDR3 nucleotides read TGTGCCAGCAGAATACTGTCCGAGGACACTGAAGCTTTCTTT.

CDR3 protein: CASSQVRDNEQFF. The CDR3, as DNA: TGCGCCAGCAGCCAAGTTAGGGACAATGAGCAGTTCTTC. V is TRBV4-1 and J is TRBJ2-1, with D unresolved. The V end was cut by 1 base, the J end by 5 bases, with 6 bases between. CDR1 is MGHRA, CDR2 YSYEKL, per germline. This CDR3 region has 13 residues.

The chain has TRBV19 and TRBJ2-7; TRBD1 matches at 10 bases. Germline trimming cut 4 bases from V and 2 bases from J; bases unmatched to any gene: 2. CDR3 size: 14 residues. Per germline, CDR1 LNHDA and CDR2 SQIVND (reference sequence). The DNA for the CDR3 is TGTGCCAGTAGTAAGGGGACAGGGGCCTACGAGCAGTACTTC. It codes for CASSKGTGAYEQYF.

The chain has TRBV30 and TRBJ1-1, with unresolved D. Per germline, CDR1 GTSNPN and CDR2 SVGIG (reference sequence). The CDR3 extends over 17 amino acids. Between the trimmed V and J ends, which lost 2 bases and 1 base, there was a span of 20 bases. The CDR3 DNA reads TGTGCCTGGAGTACGGCGGTTCCAACTTTGGGGAACACTGAAGCTTTCTTT. Its protein is CAWSTAVPTLGNTEAFF. The variable domain in full, completed from reference TRBV30 and TRBJ1-1, reads SQTIHQWPATLVQPVGSPLSLECTVEGTSNPNLYWYRQAAGRGLQLLFYSVGIGQISSEVPQNLSASRPQDRQFILSSKKLLLSDSGFYLCAWSTAVPTLGNTEAFFGQGTRLTVV.

This clone was observed a few times. The genes are TRBV11-2 and TRBJ1-1, with a weak D call TRBD1 (6 bases). The CDR3 is made up of 14 amino acids. Germline-derived CDR1 and CDR2 are SGHAT and FQNNGV. The V and J ends lost 4 bases and 5 bases respectively, with 14 bases between them. The CDR3 nucleotides read TGTGCCAGCAGCTCAGGGGTGATGGGGACTGAAGCTTTCTTT. Amino acids: CASSSGVMGTEAFF.